This TCR beta chain was found in a study of blood T cell repertoires in COVID-19. TCRdb's copy holds only in-frame clones and misses some; the assay was immunoSEQ multiplex PCR. The top ten clones hold over 11% of a sample with 30,000 to 40,000 clones, over 75% of them seen once. The ends lost 2 bases at V and 6 bases at J; junction bases unmatched: 7. CDR3 length equals 15 residues. Looked up from germline, CDR1 is SGHTA and CDR2 is FQGNSA. The sample was peripheral blood. The chain joins TRBV7-2 to TRBJ1-5, with 7 bases identical to TRBD1. This receptor was taken from a man in his sixties with active COVID-19. The CDR3 region is CASSLSQGGGQPQHF. The CDR3 nucleotides read TGTGCCAGCAGCTTATCTCAGGGGGGCGGTCAGCCCCAGCATTTT.